A single sample gave rise to the 23 T cell receptor beta chains below, sequenced in a study of cytomegalovirus exposure and HLA in healthy donors (dated by TCRdb to about 2017). The receptor library was made with the immunoSEQ multiplex PCR assay. A mixture of 60 forward primers for TCR Vbeta segments and 13 reverse primers for TCR Jbeta segments was used in the multiplex PCR. The immuneACCESS repertoire file appears here via TCRdb, limited to in-frame rearrangements. These files lack a portion of the clones; in checked studies, under half of the deficit traces to unresolved V genes, and the cause of the others is not known. This sample's table contains more than 200,000 clones. The top ten hold over 0.75% of the sample. The sample taken for sequencing was PBMCs. These receptors all come from a woman aged 25 to 45 in good health and CMV-seropositive.

The rearrangement uses TRBV15 and TRBJ2-7, with TRBD1 matching 8 bases. Germline assignment: CDR1 LNHNV and CDR2 YYDKDF (reference sequence). With 6 bases clipped from V and 1 base from J, the junction kept 11 bases outside the gene matches. The CDR3 runs 16 residues. The CDR3 region is CATRLAGGAESYEQYF. The CDR3 region has the DNA TGTGCCACCAGGCTGGCAGGGGGCGCCGAATCCTACGAGCAGTACTTC.

The chain employs TRBV6-5 and TRBJ2-7, with D possibly being TRBD2 (6 bases). Looked up from germline, CDR1 is MNHEY and CDR2 is SVGAGI. Trimming shortened V by 0 bases and J by 1 base, and 7 bases separated the two germline ends. This CDR3 region has 14 residues. The CDR3 nucleotides are TGTGCCAGCAGTTACTCTCTAGCGTCCTACGAGCAGTACTTC. Translation: CASSYSLASYEQYF.

The chain combines TRBV27 with TRBJ2-5, with 7 bases fitting TRBD1. The CDR3 runs to 15 residues. The V segment lost 6 bases and the J segment 1 base; nucleotides outside the gene matches: 8. Germline V gene lookup returns CDR1 MNHEY and CDR2 SMNVEV (reference sequence). CDR3 DNA sequence: TGTGCCAGCAGAGACGGACAGGCAATCCAAGAGACCCAGTACTTC. Encoded protein: CASRDGQAIQETQYF.

This chain links TRBV9 with TRBJ2-7; 10 positions match TRBD2. J lost 6 bases, V lost 2 bases, and 11 bases had no gene match. The V gene's germline CDR1 is SGDLS and CDR2 YYNGEE. This CDR3 has 16 residues. CDR3 DNA sequence: TGTGCCAGCAGCGTCGGAGCGGGGGGGGCCAATGGCGAGCAGTACTTC. As protein: CASSVGAGGANGEQYF. Drawing the rest from reference TRBV9 and TRBJ2-7, the complete variable domain is DSGVTQTPKHLITATGQRVTLRCSPRSGDLSVYWYQQSLDQGLQFLIQYYNGEERAKGNILERFSAQQFPDLHSELNLSSLELGDSALYFCASSVGAGGANGEQYFGPGTRLTVT.

The rearrangement uses TRBV11-2 and TRBJ2-7; TRBD1 agrees at 8 bases. The J segment lost 1 base and the V segment lost 5 bases, leaving 7 bases of the junction unmatched. Germline loops: CDR1 SGHAT, CDR2 FQNNGV. CDR3 length equals 15 residues. The CDR3 protein is CASSQPGTGSYEQYF. The CDR3, as DNA: TGTGCCAGCAGCCAACCCGGGACAGGATCCTACGAGCAGTACTTC.

V is TRBV5-6 and J is TRBJ2-5; D is ambiguous. The J call may be faulty, since TRBJ2-7 better matches the DNA end. The CDR3 length is 13 residues. The germline V gene encodes CDR1 SGHDT and CDR2 YYEEEE. CDR3 in DNA: TGTGCCAGCAGCTTGGGACTTCTTTACGAGCAGTACTTC. Protein sequence: CASSLGLLYEQYF.

This rearrangement joins TRBV29-1 to TRBJ2-3; D not resolved. The CDR3 has 13 amino acids. The germline V gene has CDR1 SQVTM and CDR2 ANQGSEA. Trimming pared 2 bases from V and 6 bases from J, leaving 12 bases between. This CDR3 reads CSVESPGGDTQYF. The DNA for the CDR3 is TGCAGCGTTGAATCGCCAGGTGGGGATACGCAGTATTTT.

The V call is TRBV5-4, the J call TRBJ2-7; TRBD2 is a possible D gene (5 bases). From germline, CDR1 is SGHNT and CDR2 YYREEE (reference sequence). This CDR3 spans 15 amino acids. Trimming took off 0 bases at V and 2 bases at J, with 12 bases between the two ends. The DNA for the CDR3 is TGTGCCAGCAGCTTGGTGACGCGGGCCCCCTACGAGCAGTACTTC. Amino acids: CASSLVTRAPYEQYF.

J is TRBJ2-1 and V is TRBV5-1; weak D call: TRBD1 (6 bases). The CDR3 runs to 16 residues. Deletions cut 6 bases from V and 4 bases from J, with 20 bases between. Germline lookup yields CDR1 SGHRS and CDR2 YFSETQ. The CDR3 here is CASTRGNRAPYNEQFF. The CDR3 bases are TGCGCCAGCACAAGGGGGAACAGGGCCCCTTACAATGAGCAGTTCTTC. The complete variable domain, with remaining parts taken from reference TRBV5-1 and TRBJ2-1, reads KAGVTQTPRYLIKTRGQQVTLSCSPISGHRSVSWYQQTPGQGLQFLFEYFSETQRNKGNFPGRFSGRQFSNSRSEMNVSTLELGDSALYLCASTRGNRAPYNEQFFGPGTRLTVL.

V and J are TRBV2 and TRBJ2-4, with TRBD1 matching over 8 bases. The CDR3 covers 16 residues. Per germline, CDR1 SNHLY and CDR2 FYNNEI. J was trimmed by 4 bases and V by 0 bases; bases with no gene match: 5. The CDR3 DNA reads TGTGCCAGCAGTGAAGCGATAGGACAGGGAAAAAACATTCAGTACTTC. Its protein product is CASSEAIGQGKNIQYF.

The chain employs TRBV7-9 and TRBJ2-7; possible D gene TRBD1, 5 bases. The CDR3 covers 13 residues. Germline V gives CDR1 SEHNR, CDR2 FQNEAQ (reference sequence). V was pared by 1 base and J by 7 bases, with 11 bases between. The CDR3 DNA is TGTGCCAGCAGCTTAGTAGGGGATCAGGAGCAGTACTTC. Protein product: CASSLVGDQEQYF.

V and J are TRBV7-2 and TRBJ1-1; D possibly corresponds to TRBD1 (6 bases). The V gene lost 3 bases and the J gene lost 0 bases, with 11 bases spanning the gap. This CDR3 contains 15 residues. Looked up from germline, CDR1 is SGHTA and CDR2 is FQGNSA. CDR3 loop: CASSFGGLVNTEAFF. The CDR3 DNA is TGTGCCAGCAGCTTCGGGGGGCTGGTGAACACTGAAGCTTTCTTT.

The chain employs TRBV19 and TRBJ1-1; D possibly corresponds to TRBD1 (5 bases). This CDR3 is built from 17 residues. Germline V lookup: CDR1 LNHDA, CDR2 SQIVND (reference sequence). V lost 6 bases to trimming and J lost 1 base, with 21 bases between them. CDR3 amino acids: CASSPLFSARENTEAFF. The CDR3 bases are TGTGCCAGTAGCCCCTTATTCTCGGCCAGGGAGAACACTGAAGCTTTCTTT.

The gene calls are TRBV11-2 and TRBJ2-7; 13 bases are shared with TRBD2. The CDR3 is made up of 15 amino acids. V trimming: 6 bases; J trimming: 3 bases; junction bases outside the gene matches: 5. Germline V CDR1 and CDR2: SGHAT, FQNNGV. The CDR3 protein is CASRGLAGDLYEQYF. CDR3 nucleotide sequence: TGTGCCAGCAGAGGACTAGCGGGAGATCTCTACGAGCAGTACTTC.

The V gene is TRBV2, the J gene TRBJ2-7; 8 positions agree with TRBD2. CDR1 is SNHLY and CDR2 is FYNNEI in the germline V gene. The CDR3 is 13 amino acids. Trimming removed 11 bases from V and 2 bases from J; junction bases left unmatched: 8. This CDR3 reads CAGSTSVTYEQYF. DNA for the CDR3: TGTGCCGGGTCGACTAGCGTCACCTACGAGCAGTACTTC.

V and J are TRBV5-1 and TRBJ2-1, with D perhaps matching TRBD1 (6 bases). CDR1 is SGHRS, CDR2 YFSETQ, per germline. V shed 0 bases and J shed 0 bases, with 13 bases lying between them. This CDR3 is 17 amino acids long. The CDR3 loop reads CASSLVGGGTSYNEQFF. CDR3 nucleotides: TGCGCCAGCAGCTTGGTTGGGGGCGGTACCTCCTACAATGAGCAGTTCTTC. Complete variable domain (other parts from reference TRBV5-1 and TRBJ2-1): KAGVTQTPRYLIKTRGQQVTLSCSPISGHRSVSWYQQTPGQGLQFLFEYFSETQRNKGNFPGRFSGRQFSNSRSEMNVSTLELGDSALYLCASSLVGGGTSYNEQFFGPGTRLTVL.

CDR3 loop: CASSAPGTGELFF. The CDR3 DNA reads TGTGCCAGCAGCGCCCCGGGTACCGGGGAGCTGTTTTTT. The chain is built from TRBV7-9 and TRBJ2-2; no clear D gene. This CDR3 is 13 amino acids long. The V end was cut by 5 bases, the J end by 5 bases, with 9 bases between. Germline lookup yields CDR1 SEHNR and CDR2 FQNEAQ (reference sequence).

This chain connects TRBV2 to TRBJ1-5, with D possibly TRBD1 on 5 matching bases. Trimming removed 5 bases from V and 7 bases from J, with 9 bases in between. The germline V gene has CDR1 SNHLY and CDR2 FYNNEI. The CDR3 contains 12 residues. CDR3 region: CASSWTTQPQHF. The CDR3 DNA is TGTGCCAGCAGTTGGACAACCCAGCCCCAGCATTTT.

The chain combines TRBV19 with TRBJ1-5; 11 bases align to TRBD1. The CDR3 covers 14 residues. Germline V lookup: CDR1 LNHDA, CDR2 SQIVND (reference sequence). The J segment lost 7 bases and the V segment lost 4 bases, leaving 3 bases of the junction unmatched. CDR3 sequence reads: CASSRTGGRQPQHF. CDR3 nucleotide sequence: TGTGCCAGTAGTAGGACAGGGGGCAGGCAGCCCCAGCATTTT.

The chain is built from TRBV30 and TRBJ2-5; the D gene is possibly TRBD2 (5 bases). V was pared by 3 bases and J by 2 bases, with 10 bases between. Germline-derived CDR1 and CDR2 are GTSNPN and SVGIG (reference sequence). CDR3 length equals 13 residues. The CDR3 is CAWRFSGQETQYF. In DNA form, the CDR3 reads TGTGCCTGGAGGTTCTCGGGACAAGAGACCCAGTACTTC.

The chain employs TRBV5-1 and TRBJ2-3; D gene ambiguous. Germline CDR1 SGHRS, CDR2 YFSETQ. The V end lost 4 bases, the J end lost 6 bases, and 12 bases lay between the germline ends. This CDR3 contains 13 residues. The DNA of the CDR3 is TGCGCCAGCAGCCTATCGCCAATGGATACGCAGTATTTT. Protein product: CASSLSPMDTQYF.

The gene calls are TRBV7-9 and TRBJ1-2; a weak D match, TRBD1 (5 bases). This CDR3 is 13 amino acids long. The V end was cut by 1 base, the J end by 7 bases, with 10 bases between. Germline CDR1 reads SEHNR; CDR2 reads FQNEAQ (reference sequence). The CDR3 nucleotides are TGTGCCAGCAGCTTAGTTTCAGGGTTTGGCTACACCTTC. Protein product: CASSLVSGFGYTF. Combining the CDR3 with reference TRBV7-9 and TRBJ1-2 gives the whole variable domain DTGVSQNPRHKITKRGQNVTFRCDPISEHNRLYWYRQTLGQGPEFLTYFQNEAQLEKSRLLSDRFSAERPKGSFSTLEIQRTEQGDSAMYLCASSLVSGFGYTFGSGTRLTVV.

The chain carries TRBV6-5 and TRBJ2-7; D might be TRBD1 (6 bases). Per the germline V gene, CDR1 is MNHEY and CDR2 is SVGAGI. V was pared by 4 bases and J by 0 bases, with 10 bases between. The CDR3 extends over 14 amino acids. The CDR3 coding sequence is TGTGCCAGCAGTTCCGACAGGTACTCCTACGAGCAGTACTTC. Amino acid sequence: CASSSDRYSYEQYF.